The rows below give T cell receptor beta chains drawn from one sample of a study of CD8 T cells in ankylosing spondylitis. TCRdb passed the 5' RACE reads through MiXCR, listing each CDR3 protein once. Among around 770,000 distinct CDR3 sequences, around 20% were seen once, and the ten largest hold roughly a fifth. Sequencing used blood, either unsorted or a sorted T cell fraction (not recorded which). These receptors were obtained from a male donor with ankylosing spondylitis. CDR3s include the opening cysteine and the closing phenylalanine or tryptophan. Each record gives: clone size, V gene, D gene, J gene, CDR3 protein, CDR3 DNA. A D gene is named only where the DNA matches it firmly. Clone size is given for some rows only: seen once, a few or many times, or a class if the clone is expanded.

clone size: few
V gene: TRBV3-1
D gene: TRBD2
J gene: TRBJ2-4
CDR3 protein: CASTGRAPLGGNIQYF
CDR3 DNA: TGTGCCAGCACCGGGAGGGCGCCCCTCGGAGGAAACATTCAGTACTTC

clone size: few
V gene: TRBV6-1
D gene: TRBD1
J gene: TRBJ2-3
CDR3 protein: CASSTRDRAREDTQYF
CDR3 DNA: TGTGCCAGCAGTACCCGGGACAGGGCGCGGGAAGATACGCAGTATTTT

clone size: -
V gene: TRBV5-1
D gene: -
J gene: TRBJ1-1
CDR3 protein: CASSPRGARVTEAFF
CDR3 DNA: TGCGCCAGCAGCCCCCGAGGGGCGCGAGTAACTGAAGCTTTCTTT

clone size: -
V gene: TRBV5-1
D gene: -
J gene: TRBJ1-1
CDR3 protein: CASSPDRGEDAFF
CDR3 DNA: TGCGCCAGCAGCCCCGATAGGGGAGAGGACGCTTTCTTT

clone size: -
V gene: TRBV20-1
D gene: TRBD1
J gene: TRBJ2-7
CDR3 protein: CSAIRQGRGEQYF
CDR3 DNA: TGCAGTGCTATCCGACAGGGAAGAGGCGAGCAGTACTTC

clone size: -
V gene: TRBV5-6
D gene: TRBD2
J gene: TRBJ2-3
CDR3 protein: CASSLLASGTDTQYF
CDR3 DNA: TGTGCCAGCAGCTTGTTGGCTAGCGGGACAGATACGCAGTATTTT

clone size: -
V gene: TRBV12-3/TRBV12-4
D gene: TRBD1
J gene: TRBJ1-4
CDR3 protein: CASSWRTGDEKLFF
CDR3 DNA: TGTGCCAGCAGTTGGAGGACAGGGGATGAAAAACTGTTTTTT

clone size: few
V gene: TRBV29-1
D gene: TRBD2
J gene: TRBJ2-7
CDR3 protein: CSVGGGWTSGRTSYEQYF
CDR3 DNA: TGCAGCGTTGGGGGGGGCTGGACTAGCGGGAGGACCTCCTACGAGCAGTACTTC

clone size: -
V gene: TRBV28
D gene: TRBD2
J gene: TRBJ2-1
CDR3 protein: CASSSHVGTRSNEQFF
CDR3 DNA: TGTGCCAGCAGCTCCCACGTCGGGACTAGAAGCAATGAGCAGTTCTTC

clone size: few
V gene: TRBV5-1
D gene: -
J gene: TRBJ2-7
CDR3 protein: CASSGGIGYSYEQYF
CDR3 DNA: TGCGCCAGCAGCGGAGGGATAGGGTACTCCTACGAGCAGTACTTC

clone size: -
V gene: TRBV7-2
D gene: -
J gene: TRBJ2-2
CDR3 protein: CASSRLGQLNTGELFF
CDR3 DNA: TGTGCCAGCAGCCGCCTGGGTCAGTTGAACACCGGGGAGCTGTTTTTT

clone size: few
V gene: TRBV6-2/TRBV6-3
D gene: -
J gene: TRBJ2-5
CDR3 protein: CASSIEGLGRGVRSPGETQYF
CDR3 DNA: TGTGCCAGCAGTATCGAAGGTCTTGGAAGAGGGGTCAGGTCCCCCGGAGAGACCCAGTACTTC

clone size: -
V gene: TRBV28
D gene: -
J gene: TRBJ2-3
CDR3 protein: CASLRQGWTDTQYF
CDR3 DNA: TGTGCCAGCCTCCGGCAGGGGTGGACAGATACGCAGTATTTT

clone size: -
V gene: TRBV20-1
D gene: -
J gene: TRBJ2-7
CDR3 protein: CSAGAGKYEQYF
CDR3 DNA: TGCAGTGCCGGGGCGGGAAAGTACGAGCAGTACTTC

clone size: few
V gene: TRBV4-3
D gene: TRBD2
J gene: TRBJ2-3
CDR3 protein: CASSQALLVAGGRTDTQYF
CDR3 DNA: TGCGCCAGCAGCCAAGCTCTCTTGGTAGCGGGAGGTCGCACAGATACGCAGTATTTT

clone size: -
V gene: TRBV5-1
D gene: -
J gene: TRBJ2-3
CDR3 protein: CASSLGKGSTDTQYF
CDR3 DNA: TGCGCCAGCAGCTTGGGAAAAGGAAGCACAGATACGCAGTATTTT

clone size: few
V gene: TRBV29-1
D gene: -
J gene: TRBJ1-2
CDR3 protein: CSVVWAQNINLEYGYTF
CDR3 DNA: TGCAGCGTTGTGTGGGCCCAAAACATCAACTTGGAATATGGCTACACCTTC

clone size: few
V gene: TRBV20-1
D gene: TRBD2
J gene: TRBJ2-2
CDR3 protein: CSARFSGRGGELFF
CDR3 DNA: TGCAGTGCTAGATTTAGCGGGAGGGGCGGGGAGCTGTTTTTT

clone size: -
V gene: TRBV5-5
D gene: TRBD2
J gene: TRBJ2-5
CDR3 protein: CASSGGAGGETQYF
CDR3 DNA: TGTGCCAGCAGCGGTGGGGCGGGAGGAGAGACCCAGTACTTC

clone size: many
V gene: TRBV9
D gene: -
J gene: TRBJ2-1
CDR3 protein: CASSVGYSYNEQFF
CDR3 DNA: TGTGCCAGCAGCGTAGGTTACTCCTACAATGAGCAGTTCTTC

clone size: -
V gene: TRBV6-1
D gene: TRBD1
J gene: TRBJ1-4
CDR3 protein: CASRPEGALGEKLFF
CDR3 DNA: TGTGCCAGCAGACCGGAGGGGGCGCTCGGTGAAAAACTGTTTTTT

clone size: -
V gene: TRBV12-3/TRBV12-4
D gene: TRBD1
J gene: TRBJ1-5
CDR3 protein: CASSTQGAPDQPQHF
CDR3 DNA: TGTGCCAGCAGCACGCAGGGGGCGCCCGATCAGCCCCAGCATTTT

clone size: many
V gene: TRBV29-1
D gene: TRBD1
J gene: TRBJ1-2
CDR3 protein: CSVEDLWAGGSYGYTF
CDR3 DNA: TGCAGCGTTGAAGATCTTTGGGCAGGGGGGAGTTATGGCTACACCTTC

clone size: -
V gene: TRBV28
D gene: -
J gene: TRBJ2-1
CDR3 protein: CASMAGPYNEQFF
CDR3 DNA: TGTGCCAGCATGGCAGGGCCGTACAATGAGCAGTTCTTC